Following are 22 T cell receptor beta chains from one sample sequenced in a study of cytomegalovirus exposure and HLA in healthy donors. Researchers ran the PCR with 60 Vbeta and 13 Jbeta primers. Profiling relied on immunoSEQ multiplex PCR, and the TCRdb table lists in-frame clones only, not all of them. The sample has some 140,000 clones, about 85% seen once. Specimen: PBMCs. The source of these receptors is a woman aged 25 to 39 in good health and CMV-seropositive.

This clone was observed a few times. J is TRBJ2-1 and V is TRBV28; TRBD2 matches 13 bases. This CDR3 comprises 15 residues. Germline lookup yields CDR1 MDHEN and CDR2 SYDVKM. With V trimmed by 4 bases and J by 9 bases, 6 bases remained unmatched. The DNA of the CDR3 is TGTGCCAGCAGTTCACGGACTAGCGGGAGTCTTGAGCAGTTCTTC. Translated: CASSSRTSGSLEQFF.

This chain joins TRBV30 and TRBJ1-3; D remains ambiguous. The V end lost 4 bases, the J end lost 0 bases, and 10 bases lay between the germline ends. CDR1 is GTSNPN and CDR2 is SVGIG in the germline V gene (reference sequence). This CDR3 contains 14 residues. The DNA for the CDR3 is TGTGCCTGGAAATTTGGCCGCTCTGGAAACACCATATATTTT. Its protein product is CAWKFGRSGNTIYF.

The J gene is TRBJ2-7, the V gene TRBV9, with a possible D match to TRBD2 (5 bases). V gave up 3 bases and J gave up 3 bases, with 10 bases separating them. Germline V gene lookup returns CDR1 SGDLS and CDR2 YYNGEE. This CDR3 has 13 residues. The CDR3 sequence is CASSEDGLYEQYF. DNA of the CDR3: TGTGCCAGCAGCGAGGACGGACTCTACGAGCAGTACTTC.

V and J are TRBV30 and TRBJ2-1; 13 bases match TRBD2. CDR1 and CDR2 from the germline V gene are GTSNPN and SVGIG (reference sequence). This CDR3 has 15 residues. The trim removed 2 bases at V and 8 bases at J, leaving 6 bases unmatched. CDR3 in amino acids: CAWSIGLAGEDEQFF. DNA of the CDR3: TGTGCCTGGAGTATCGGACTAGCGGGGGAGGATGAGCAGTTCTTC. Together with reference TRBV30 and TRBJ2-1, the CDR3 gives the full variable domain: SQTIHQWPATLVQPVGSPLSLECTVEGTSNPNLYWYRQAAGRGLQLLFYSVGIGQISSEVPQNLSASRPQDRQFILSSKKLLLSDSGFYLCAWSIGLAGEDEQFFGPGTRLTVL.

The chain is built from TRBV18 and TRBJ1-4; 7 bases align to TRBD1. The length of the CDR3 is 14 residues. Trimming cost V 5 bases and J 8 bases; bases outside gene matches: 8. Germline V lookup: CDR1 KGHSH, CDR2 LQKENI. CDR3 DNA sequence: TGTGCCAGCTCAAGTCGACAGGGATGGGAAAAACTGTTTTTT. This sequence encodes CASSSRQGWEKLFF. Supplemented by reference TRBV18 and TRBJ1-4, the full variable domain reads NAGVMQNPRHLVRRRGQEARLRCSPMKGHSHVYWYRQLPEEGLKFMVYLQKENIIDESGMPKERFSAEFPKEGPSILRIQQVVRGDSAAYFCASSSRQGWEKLFFGSGTQLSVL.

The J gene is TRBJ2-3, the V gene TRBV2; 7 nucleotides agree with TRBD1. The V and J ends lost 4 bases and 14 bases, in that order; junction bases with no gene match: 9. This CDR3 has 12 amino acids. Germline values: CDR1 SNHLY, CDR2 FYNNEI. CDR3 region: CASSGGGWTAYF. CDR3 DNA: TGTGCCAGCAGTGGAGGGGGCTGGACCGCGTATTTT.

This clone was observed a few times. V usage is TRBV19 and J usage is TRBJ1-5; 8 nucleotides line up with TRBD1. V trimming: 2 bases; J trimming: 5 bases; junction bases outside the gene matches: 2. The CDR3 sequence is 14 residues long. Germline values: CDR1 LNHDA, CDR2 SQIVND (reference sequence). CDR3 residues: CASSITGGDQPQHF. The CDR3 bases are TGTGCCAGTAGTATAACAGGGGGGGATCAGCCCCAGCATTTT.

This clone has just one count. J is TRBJ2-7 and V is TRBV6-1; 9 bases are a match to TRBD1. Germline V CDR1 and CDR2: MNHNS, SASEGT. CDR3 size: 14 residues. Losses at the gene ends were 6 bases for V and 2 bases for J; bases not matched to a gene: 5. In DNA, the CDR3 is TGTGCCAGCAGCCTCACAGGGGGCACCTACGAGCAGTACTTC. Protein: CASSLTGGTYEQYF.

The V call is TRBV5-1, the J call TRBJ1-1; 8 bases align to TRBD1. Germline V gene lookup returns CDR1 SGHRS and CDR2 YFSETQ. The CDR3 covers 18 residues. The ends lost 0 bases at V and 2 bases at J; junction bases unmatched: 12. CDR3 sequence reads: CASSLVGVRTGTNTEAFF. In nucleotides, the CDR3 is TGCGCCAGCAGCTTGGTGGGGGTGCGGACAGGGACCAACACTGAAGCTTTCTTT.

The CDR3 nucleotides are TGCGCCAGCAACCCCGACGGGGGGCGGAATGAAAAACTGTTTTTT. Protein: CASNPDGGRNEKLFF. The chain couples TRBV5-1 to TRBJ1-4; D is possibly TRBD1 (6 bases). Germline loops: CDR1 SGHRS, CDR2 YFSETQ. Trimming shortened V by 6 bases and J by 5 bases, and 17 bases separated the two germline ends. The length of the CDR3 is 15 residues. Using reference TRBV5-1 and TRBJ1-4 for the parts outside the CDR3, the full variable domain is KAGVTQTPRYLIKTRGQQVTLSCSPISGHRSVSWYQQTPGQGLQFLFEYFSETQRNKGNFPGRFSGRQFSNSRSEMNVSTLELGDSALYLCASNPDGGRNEKLFFGSGTQLSVL.

The chain has TRBV6-4 and TRBJ1-5, with a tentative D call TRBD1 (5 bases). Trimming pared 11 bases from V and 5 bases from J, leaving 16 bases between. The CDR3 sequence is 13 residues long. CDR1 and CDR2 (germline): MRHNA, SNTAGT. The CDR3 region is CAFYGGVDQPQHF. CDR3 DNA sequence: TGTGCCTTCTACGGGGGGGTAGATCAGCCCCAGCATTTT.

Comment on this clone: Its ends do not fully match the called genes, so a read error is possible. This chain links TRBV6-4 with TRBJ2-5; TRBD2 agrees at 10 bases. The germline gives CDR1 MRHNA, CDR2 SNTAGT. The CDR3 covers 15 residues. This CDR3 reads CAYIAASGSRETQYF. In DNA form, the CDR3 reads TGCGCGTACATCGCAGCTAGCGGGAGTAGGGAGACCCAGTACTTC.

J is TRBJ2-2 and V is TRBV7-9; D remains unclear. V shed 6 bases and J shed 6 bases, with 17 bases lying between them. From germline, CDR1 is SEHNR and CDR2 FQNEAQ (reference sequence). CDR3 length: 15 residues. The DNA for the CDR3 is TGTGCCAGCAGTCTGGAGCTTCAGATGGCCGGGGAGCTGTTTTTT. This translates into CASSLELQMAGELFF. The whole variable domain, filled in from reference TRBV7-9 and TRBJ2-2, reads DTGVSQNPRHKITKRGQNVTFRCDPISEHNRLYWYRQTLGQGPEFLTYFQNEAQLEKSRLLSDRFSAERPKGSFSTLEIQRTEQGDSAMYLCASSLELQMAGELFFGEGSRLTVL.

This rearrangement joins TRBV5-1 to TRBJ2-1; maybe TRBD2 (5 bases). Trimming pared 4 bases from V and 9 bases from J, leaving 20 bases between. The CDR3 has 15 amino acids. Looked up from germline, CDR1 is SGHRS and CDR2 is YFSETQ. In DNA, the CDR3 is TGCGCCAGCAGCCTCGGGATCCCCGTCATTACTGAGCAGTTCTTC. Its protein is CASSLGIPVITEQFF.

The genes are TRBV29-1 and TRBJ1-1; perhaps TRBD1 as D (5 bases). Trimming removed 3 bases at V and 0 bases at J, with 8 bases between. The germline CDR1 and CDR2 sequences are SQVTM and ANQGSEA. The CDR3 has 13 residues. The CDR3 loop is CSVDRVLNTEAFF. CDR3 nucleotide sequence: TGCAGCGTTGACAGGGTCCTGAACACTGAAGCTTTCTTT.

The chain employs TRBV2 and TRBJ2-3, with D unresolved. The CDR3 has 14 amino acids. The V and J ends lost 3 bases and 2 bases respectively, with 9 bases between them. CDR1 SNHLY and CDR2 FYNNEI come from the germline V gene. Written as DNA, the CDR3 is TGTGCCAGCAGTGAGAGACTTCCCACAGATACGCAGTATTTT. As protein: CASSERLPTDTQYF. Variable domain in full (rest from reference TRBV2 and TRBJ2-3): EPEVTQTPSHQVTQMGQEVILRCVPISNHLYFYWYRQILGQKVEFLVSFYNNEISEKSEIFDDQFSVERPDGSNFTLKIRSTKLEDSAMYFCASSERLPTDTQYFGPGTRLTVL.

The chain couples TRBV18 to TRBJ1-1; 8 positions agree with TRBD1. The germline CDR1 and CDR2 sequences are KGHSH and LQKENI. This CDR3 has 15 residues. J lost 4 bases, V lost 3 bases, and 7 bases had no gene match. CDR3 sequence reads: CASSPHHTGGTEAFF. CDR3 DNA: TGTGCCAGCTCACCCCACCATACAGGGGGCACTGAAGCTTTCTTT.

The CDR3: CASSFTAGTGLGGTEAFF. The CDR3 DNA sequence: TGCGCCAGCAGCTTTACCGCCGGGACAGGGTTAGGGGGCACTGAAGCTTTCTTT. The chain carries TRBV5-1 and TRBJ1-1, with 9 nucleotides matching TRBD1. V lost 2 bases and J lost 4; bases outside the gene matches: 15. The CDR3 sequence is 18 residues long. Germline V gene lookup returns CDR1 SGHRS and CDR2 YFSETQ.

This clone was counted a single time. The V gene is TRBV7-6, the J gene TRBJ2-7; perhaps TRBD2 as D (6 bases). The length of the CDR3 is 18 residues. The ends were cut back, 1 base at V and 2 bases at J, with 21 bases in the middle. The germline CDR1 and CDR2 sequences are SGHVS and FNYEAQ. The CDR3 DNA reads as TGTGCCAGCAGCTTAGAGAAGTCGGGGCTAGCGCGAACCTACGAGCAGTACTTC. Its protein is CASSLEKSGLARTYEQYF.

This sequence joins TRBV30 and TRBJ1-2; no clear D gene. The CDR3 totals 13 residues. Trimming cost V 2 bases and J 6 bases, with 13 bases left between them. In germline, CDR1 is GTSNPN, CDR2 SVGIG (reference sequence). The DNA for the CDR3 is TGTGCCTGGAGTCGATTCGACGAGGATGGCTACACCTTC. As protein: CAWSRFDEDGYTF.

The gene calls are TRBV5-6 and TRBJ1-2, with D maybe TRBD1 (5 bases). This CDR3 region has 12 residues. V gave up 1 base and J gave up 7 bases, with 8 bases separating them. Germline values: CDR1 SGHDT, CDR2 YYEEEE. Here the CDR3 DNA reads TGTGCCAGCAGCTTGTGGGGGGGTGGCTACACCTTC. This sequence encodes CASSLWGGGYTF.

Turning to this clone: Distinct nucleotide sequences in the sample also encode this CDR3. J is TRBJ1-2 and V is TRBV18; D not certain. V lost 2 bases and J lost 6, with 10 bases in between. CDR1 and CDR2 (germline): KGHSH, LQKENI. This CDR3 has 13 amino acids. CDR3 bases: TGTGCCAGCTCACCAAACCGGGGAGATGGCTACACCTTC. Its translation: CASSPNRGDGYTF.